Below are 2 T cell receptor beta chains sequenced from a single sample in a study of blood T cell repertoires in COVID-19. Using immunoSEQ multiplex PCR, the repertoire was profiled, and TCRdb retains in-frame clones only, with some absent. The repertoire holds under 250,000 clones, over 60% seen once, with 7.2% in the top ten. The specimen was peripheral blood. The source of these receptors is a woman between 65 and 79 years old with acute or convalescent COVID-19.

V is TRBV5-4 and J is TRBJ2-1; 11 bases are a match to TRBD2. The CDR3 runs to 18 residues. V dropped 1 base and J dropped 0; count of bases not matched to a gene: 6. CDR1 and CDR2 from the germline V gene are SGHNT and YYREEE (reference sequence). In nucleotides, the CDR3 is TGTGCCAGCAGCTTGTCTAGCGGGGGGTCGAGCTCCTACAATGAGCAGTTCTTC. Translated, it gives CASSLSSGGSSSYNEQFF.

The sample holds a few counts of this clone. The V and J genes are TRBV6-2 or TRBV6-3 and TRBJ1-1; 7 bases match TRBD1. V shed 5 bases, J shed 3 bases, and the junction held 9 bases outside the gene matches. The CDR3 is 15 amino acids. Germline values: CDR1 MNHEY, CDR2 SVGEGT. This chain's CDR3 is CASSPDRQGYTEAFF. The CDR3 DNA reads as TGTGCCAGCAGTCCGGACAGACAGGGCTACACTGAAGCTTTCTTT.